Listed here are 7 T cell receptor beta chains from one sample, sequenced in a study of blood T cell repertoires in COVID-19. Clones were sequenced by immunoSEQ multiplex PCR, and TCRdb holds only the in-frame ones, with some missing. Here the sample spans roughly 68,000 clones, roughly 82% being singletons. The sequenced sample was peripheral blood. The receptors derive from a man of 80 years or more with active COVID-19.

This clone was picked up one time. This sequence joins TRBV13 and TRBJ1-1; D unclear. This CDR3 is built from 13 residues. The germline gives CDR1 PRHDT, CDR2 FYEKMQ (reference sequence). V was cut by 8 bases and J by 0 bases, with 10 bases left in between. The CDR3 DNA follows: TGTGCCAGCCGAGACATGTTGAACACTGAAGCTTTCTTT. The encoded protein is CASRDMLNTEAFF.

J is TRBJ2-2 and V is TRBV28, with 9 bases that match TRBD1. Germline V gives CDR1 MDHEN, CDR2 SYDVKM. The CDR3 sequence is 14 residues long. Trimming took 5 bases from V and 4 from J; bases not matched to a gene: 2. CDR3 protein: CASSGTGSTGELFF. The CDR3 DNA sequence: TGTGCCAGCAGTGGGACAGGGAGCACCGGGGAGCTGTTTTTT. Full variable domain (missing parts from reference TRBV28 and TRBJ2-2): DVKVTQSSRYLVKRTGEKVFLECVQDMDHENMFWYRQDPGLGLRLIYFSYDVKMKEKGDIPEGYSVSREKKERFSLILESASTNQTSMYLCASSGTGSTGELFFGEGSRLTVL.

The chain recombines TRBV7-3 with TRBJ2-2; TRBD1 might be the D (6 bases). V was cut by 5 bases and J by 1 base, with 14 bases left in between. CDR1 is SGHTA and CDR2 is FQGTGA in the germline V gene. CDR3 length: 16 amino acids. The CDR3 here is CASSPQPGQNTGELFF. The CDR3 coding sequence is TGTGCCAGCAGCCCCCAACCGGGACAGAACACCGGGGAGCTGTTTTTT.

This chain links TRBV7-9 with TRBJ2-3; 9 nucleotides align to TRBD2. CDR1 and CDR2 (germline): SEHNR, FQNEAQ (reference sequence). The V gene end was trimmed by 5 bases and the J gene end by 1 base; junction bases not matched to a gene: 4. CDR3 length equals 15 residues. For the CDR3, the DNA is TGTGCCAGCAGCCGCGGGGGGGCCGGCACAGATACGCAGTATTTT. It translates to CASSRGGAGTDTQYF.

This chain links TRBV3-1 (or the pseudogene TRBV3-2) with TRBJ2-1, with D perhaps TRBD1 (6 bases). Germline CDR1 reads LGHDT; CDR2 reads YNNKEL (reference sequence). Trimming cost V 0 bases and J 10 bases, with 16 bases left between them. CDR3 length equals 15 residues. The CDR3 coding sequence is TGTGCCAGCAGCCAAGATTTGGAAGATAGGGGGGAGCAGTTCTTC. Translation: CASSQDLEDRGEQFF.

This clone was detected only a few times. The chain employs TRBV2 and TRBJ1-2, with a weak D call TRBD1 (6 bases). V was shortened by 6 bases and J by 3 bases, with 14 bases between the two germline ends. The CDR3 runs 14 residues. The germline CDR1 and CDR2 sequences are SNHLY and FYNNEI. The CDR3: CASSSTGLHYGYTF. The CDR3 DNA is TGTGCCAGCAGCTCGACAGGATTACACTATGGCTACACCTTC. Together with reference TRBV2 and TRBJ1-2, the CDR3 gives the full variable domain: EPEVTQTPSHQVTQMGQEVILRCVPISNHLYFYWYRQILGQKVEFLVSFYNNEISEKSEIFDDQFSVERPDGSNFTLKIRSTKLEDSAMYFCASSSTGLHYGYTFGSGTRLTVV.

This clone was detected a few times. The chain uses TRBV27 and TRBJ2-7; TRBD1 aligns across 7 bases. CDR3 size: 15 residues. The trim removed 6 bases at V and 4 bases at J, leaving 12 bases unmatched. The V gene's germline CDR1 is MNHEY and CDR2 SMNVEV (reference sequence). CDR3 nucleotide sequence: TGTGCCAGCAGCCGAGACAGGGTAAGGAAGTACGAGCAGTACTTC. Its translation is CASSRDRVRKYEQYF.